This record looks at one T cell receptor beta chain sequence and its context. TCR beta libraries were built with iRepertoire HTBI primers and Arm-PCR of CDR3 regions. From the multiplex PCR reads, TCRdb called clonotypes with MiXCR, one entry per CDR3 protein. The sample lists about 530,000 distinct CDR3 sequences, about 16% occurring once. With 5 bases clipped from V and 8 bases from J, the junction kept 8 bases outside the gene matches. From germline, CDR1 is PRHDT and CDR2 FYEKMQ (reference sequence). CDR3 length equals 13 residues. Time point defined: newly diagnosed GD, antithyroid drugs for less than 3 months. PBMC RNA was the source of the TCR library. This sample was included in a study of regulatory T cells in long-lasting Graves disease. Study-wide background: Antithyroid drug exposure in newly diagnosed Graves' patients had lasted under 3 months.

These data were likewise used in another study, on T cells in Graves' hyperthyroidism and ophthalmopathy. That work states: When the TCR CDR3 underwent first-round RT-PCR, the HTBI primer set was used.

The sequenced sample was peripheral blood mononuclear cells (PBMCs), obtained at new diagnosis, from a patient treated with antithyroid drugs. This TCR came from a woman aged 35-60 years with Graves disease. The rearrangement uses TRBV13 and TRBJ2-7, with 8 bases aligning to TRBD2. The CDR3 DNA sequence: TGTGCCAGCAGCCCTCCCGGGGGGGGTCAGCAGTACTTC. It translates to CASSPPGGGQQYF.